This T cell receptor beta chain originates from a study of blood T cell repertoires in COVID-19. Study-wide background: Spain, Italy and the United States supplied samples that represented acute and convalescent COVID-19. In each case, the material was cDNA or gDNA derived from T cells, B-cell-depleted T cells, or PBMCs.

Data came from immunoSEQ multiplex PCR; TCRdb stores just in-frame clones and leaves some out. The sample yields 200,000 or so clones, around 82% seen once. Trimming took 10 bases from V and 2 from J, leaving 22 bases between them. CDR1 MRHNA and CDR2 SNTAGT come from the germline V gene. This CDR3 region has 16 residues. V usage is TRBV6-4 and J usage is TRBJ2-3; perhaps TRBD2 as D (6 bases). The sequenced sample was peripheral blood. This clonotype was obtained from a woman in her twenties or thirties who had recovered from COVID-19. Here the CDR3 DNA reads TGTGCCACCTCGTTAGCCTCGGGACTTGCCACAGATACGCAGTATTTT. Translating gives CATSLASGLATDTQYF.